The following is a TCR beta chain sequence with its context. Antigen specificity is unknown. Produced via immunoSEQ multiplex PCR; TCRdb's table is partial and in-frame only. The data show under 95,000 clones, with almost 90% seen just once and approximately 1.4% held by the top ten. This specimen comes from a study of T cell responses to AZD1222 COVID-19 vaccine. Study observations and caveats: Spike-specific TCR breadth and depth grew following two AZD1222 doses.

CDR3 length equals 14 residues. V was clipped by 4 bases and J by 0 bases; unmatched bases: 1. Germline-derived CDR1 and CDR2 are SGDLS and YYNGEE. Recipients boosted at about 4 weeks or about 12 weeks are pooled. V and J are TRBV9 and TRBJ1-1, with 9 bases lining up with TRBD1. Sequenced material: peripheral blood, taken 28 days after the second AZD1222 dose. The sequence came from an adult who received the AZD1222 COVID-19 vaccine. CDR3 sequence reads: CASSRTGVNTEAFF. CDR3 nucleotides: TGTGCCAGCAGCCGGACAGGGGTGAACACTGAAGCTTTCTTT.